These T cell receptor beta chains were read from a single sample in a study of shared clonotypes between healthy human individuals. The repertoire was sequenced with immunoSEQ multiplex PCR; TCRdb's copy has only in-frame clones and lacks some. The sample has roughly 2.4 million clones; approximately 96% are singletons. Sequenced sample: naive CD4+ T cells sorted from blood. Receptors were obtained from a man aged 18 to 29 in good health. CDR3s include the opening cysteine and the closing phenylalanine or tryptophan.

j_gene: TRBJ2-2; v_gene: TRBV10-3; CDR3aa: CAISHTGELFF
j_gene: TRBJ1-2; v_gene: TRBV27; CDR3aa: CASSPLGTVNYGYTF
j_gene: TRBJ2-3; v_gene: TRBV10-1; CDR3aa: CASSESSSGGVTDTQYF
j_gene: TRBJ2-7; v_gene: TRBV28; CDR3aa: CASSTLGGGSYEQYF
j_gene: TRBJ2-2; v_gene: TRBV7-9; CDR3aa: CASSLPNTGELFF
j_gene: TRBJ2-7; v_gene: TRBV6-5; CDR3aa: CASGPSGVYEQYF
j_gene: TRBJ2-7; v_gene: TRBV5-1; CDR3aa: CASSFLPGGYEQYF
j_gene: TRBJ2-7; v_gene: TRBV18; CDR3aa: CASSPPGQGPYEQYF
j_gene: TRBJ1-2; v_gene: TRBV4-1; CDR3aa: CASSQEVNVNYGYTF
j_gene: TRBJ1-6; v_gene: TRBV27; CDR3aa: CASKELTDSPLHF
j_gene: TRBJ1-1; v_gene: TRBV7-2; CDR3aa: CASSLLGATEAFF
j_gene: TRBJ1-3; v_gene: TRBV4-3; CDR3aa: CASSQEWGGQGAGNTIYF
j_gene: TRBJ2-7; v_gene: TRBV5-6; CDR3aa: CASSLLGQDQGKEQYF
j_gene: TRBJ2-3; v_gene: TRBV5-1; CDR3aa: CASSTGSDTQYF
j_gene: TRBJ1-6; v_gene: TRBV9; CDR3aa: CASGQGISNSPLHF
j_gene: TRBJ2-7; v_gene: TRBV7-9; CDR3aa: CASSLGSSSYEQYF
j_gene: TRBJ1-3; v_gene: TRBV4-1; CDR3aa: CASSQEQISGNTIYF
j_gene: TRBJ2-7; v_gene: TRBV10-3; CDR3aa: CAISEGGGGYEQYF
j_gene: TRBJ2-3; v_gene: TRBV7-9; CDR3aa: CASSLGTSFGTDTQYF
j_gene: TRBJ2-7; v_gene: TRBV28; CDR3aa: CASITTGGPYEQYF
j_gene: TRBJ2-7; v_gene: TRBV18; CDR3aa: CASSPESQSYEQYF
j_gene: TRBJ2-2; v_gene: TRBV7-6; CDR3aa: CASSLVWDSNTGELFF
j_gene: TRBJ2-7; v_gene: TRBV10-1; CDR3aa: CASRSGTGNNEQYF
j_gene: TRBJ2-1; v_gene: TRBV11-2; CDR3aa: CASSLEVRGEQFF
j_gene: TRBJ2-7; v_gene: TRBV18; CDR3aa: CASSPSGTGFEQYF
j_gene: TRBJ2-5; v_gene: TRBV9; CDR3aa: CASSAPGTRGRETQYF